This T cell receptor (beta chain) was recorded in a study of radiotherapy plus CTLA-4 blockade in lung cancer. At the level of the study: Among enrolled patients, less than 20% responded and about 30% achieved disease control.

Profiled with immunoSEQ multiplex PCR; TCRdb holds only in-frame clones, not every one. The data hold 85,000 to 130,000 clones, with over 65% observed a single time. Participants had chemo-refractory metastatic non-small-cell lung cancer and were treated with focal radiation plus ipilimumab CTLA-4 blockade. V was shortened by 4 bases and J by 0 bases, with 8 bases between the two germline ends. CDR3 size: 14 residues. Germline CDR1 reads SGHRS; CDR2 reads YFSETQ. This rearrangement joins TRBV5-1 to TRBJ2-1; D is ambiguous. The sequence derives from a human donor with non-small cell lung cancer that progressed on radiotherapy plus ipilimumab. Some clones in this sample may be carry-over from other donors' samples. Here the sequenced sample was peripheral blood, taken from a patient treated with radiotherapy plus ipilimumab. The CDR3 protein is CASSPANSYNEQFF. CDR3 bases: TGCGCCAGCAGCCCGGCCAACTCCTACAATGAGCAGTTCTTC.